This entry concerns a single T cell receptor (beta chain). Its antigen remains unknown. J lost 10 bases, V lost 6 bases, and 4 bases had no gene match. The CDR3 has 13 residues. The germline V gene has CDR1 SEHNR and CDR2 FQNEAQ (reference sequence). This specimen comes from a study of T cells in Graves' hyperthyroidism and ophthalmopathy. Whole-study findings and limits: Ophthalmopathy was separated from stable hyperthyroidism by a 13 V-J model.

Amplification yielded TCR beta CDR3 regions, with RNA transcripts as the source. RT-PCR in the first round (using the HTBI primer set) targeted the TCR CDR3. One entry per CDR3 protein, called by TCRdb with MiXCR from the multiplex PCR reads. Here the sample spans roughly 570,000 distinct CDR3 sequences, 15% to 18% being singletons. Pregnant or lactating patients were excluded, as were those with uncontrolled infection or other autoimmune disease. This sample holds PBMCs from roughly 10 ml fresh peripheral blood. The sequenced sample was blood. This sequence originates from a woman in her 30s with Graves' hyperthyroidism. The J gene is TRBJ2-6, the V gene TRBV7-9, with 9 bases aligning to TRBD1. This chain's CDR3 is CASREGQGNVLTF. The CDR3, as DNA: TGTGCCAGCAGGGAGGGACAGGGAAACGTCCTGACTTTC. Together with reference TRBV7-9 and TRBJ2-6, the CDR3 gives the full variable domain: DTGVSQNPRHKITKRGQNVTFRCDPISEHNRLYWYRQTLGQGPEFLTYFQNEAQLEKSRLLSDRFSAERPKGSFSTLEIQRTEQGDSAMYLCASREGQGNVLTFGAGSRLTVL.